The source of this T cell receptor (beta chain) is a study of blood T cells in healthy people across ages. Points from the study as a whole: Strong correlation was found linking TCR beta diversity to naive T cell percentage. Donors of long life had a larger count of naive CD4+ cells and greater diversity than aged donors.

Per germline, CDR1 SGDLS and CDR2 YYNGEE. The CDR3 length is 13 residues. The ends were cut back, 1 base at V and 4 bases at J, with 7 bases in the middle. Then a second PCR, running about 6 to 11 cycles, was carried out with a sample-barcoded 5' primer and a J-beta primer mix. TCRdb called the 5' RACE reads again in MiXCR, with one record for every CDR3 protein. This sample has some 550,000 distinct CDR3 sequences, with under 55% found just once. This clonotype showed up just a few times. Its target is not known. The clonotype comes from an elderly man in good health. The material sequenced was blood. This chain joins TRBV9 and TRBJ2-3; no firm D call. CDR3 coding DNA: TGTGCCAGCAGCGTATTCGAGGCAGATACGCAGTATTTT. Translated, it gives CASSVFEADTQYF.